Presented here are 4 T cell receptor beta chains from one specimen sequenced in a study of CD8 T cells in Susac syndrome. RNA amounts of roughly 0.45 to 1 ug underwent reverse transcription with random hexamers. TCRdb recomputed calls from the immunoSEQ multiplex PCR reads with MiXCR, one row per CDR3 protein. Here the sample spans about 210,000 distinct CDR3 sequences, under 95% being singletons. Sequencing was done on a sample of CD4+ T cells from PBMCs. The receptor set was obtained from a human donor in good health.

The chain couples TRBV5-1 to TRBJ2-7; a possible D gene is TRBD2 (6 bases). The CDR3 loop spans 14 amino acids. CDR1 and CDR2 (germline): SGHRS, YFSETQ. V was shortened by 7 bases and J by 0 bases, with 14 bases between the two germline ends. The CDR3 reads CASASGGVSYEQYF. CDR3 nucleotides: TGCGCCAGCGCCTCCGGGGGAGTCTCCTACGAGCAGTACTTC.

The genes are TRBV24-1 and TRBJ2-7; D is unclear. Germline CDR1 and CDR2: KGHDR and SFDVKD. Trimming removed 5 bases from V and 5 bases from J, with 9 bases in between. This CDR3 is 12 amino acids long. The DNA for the CDR3 is TGTGCCACCAGTGGCAGAAGGGACGAGCAGTACTTC. It specifies CATSGRRDEQYF.

V usage is TRBV6-1 and J usage is TRBJ1-1; 7 bases agree with TRBD1. CDR3 length: 16 amino acids. Germline-derived CDR1 and CDR2 are MNHNS and SASEGT. Unmatched junction bases numbered 7, after V lost 3 bases and J lost 0 bases. The CDR3: CASSDWGQTMNTEAFF. CDR3 sequence (DNA): TGTGCCAGCAGTGATTGGGGACAGACCATGAACACTGAAGCTTTCTTT.

The gene calls are TRBV3-1 and TRBJ2-5; D possibly corresponds to TRBD1 (5 bases). This CDR3 has 15 residues. V dropped 0 bases and J dropped 7 bases, with 15 bases sitting between them. Germline lookup yields CDR1 LGHDT and CDR2 YNNKEL (reference sequence). Here the CDR3 reads CASSQDQGGWRTQYF. The CDR3 DNA follows: TGTGCCAGCAGCCAAGATCAGGGTGGTTGGAGGACCCAGTACTTC.